The next 16 T cell receptor beta chains were all read from a single sample in a study of beta chain features in type 1 diabetes (dated by TCRdb to the late 2010s). Libraries were made using the immunoSEQ multiplex PCR assay. The entire amount of isolated RNA was reverse transcribed using the High Capacity cDNA Reverse Transcription Kit, so the sequenced TCRB transcripts were expressed ones. Sourced from immuneACCESS, this table was stored by TCRdb with only in-frame sequences that have V and J called. A share of the clones is absent; for the studies checked, an unresolved V gene accounts for under half, and the remainder has no known explanation. The sample records 850,000 to 900,000 clones, about a sixth of which are singletons. The biggest ten clones account for 0.023% of the sample. Sequences were obtained from naive CD4+ T cells from blood. Reading the label with the study, this specimen's cell subset or site is: true naive CD4+ T cells. These receptors were collected from a woman aged 18-29 years in good health.

In this sample, this clone turned up a few times. V and J are TRBV7-3 and TRBJ2-5, with D tentatively TRBD1 (5 bases). Germline CDR1 is SGHTA and CDR2 is FQGTGA. V lost 1 base and J lost 2, with 20 bases in between. The CDR3 runs to 18 residues. The CDR3 is CASSLKGQRRGFQETQYF. The CDR3 bases are TGTGCCAGCAGCTTAAAGGGCCAGAGAAGGGGATTTCAAGAGACCCAGTACTTC.

The table lists this clone with a few counts. This sequence joins TRBV15 and TRBJ1-3; perhaps TRBD1 as D (5 bases). Germline lookup yields CDR1 LNHNV and CDR2 YYDKDF (reference sequence). This CDR3 contains 13 residues. The V and J ends lost 4 bases and 4 bases respectively, with 8 bases between them. The CDR3 reads CATSTGNGNTIYF. DNA for the CDR3: TGTGCCACCAGCACAGGGAACGGAAACACCATATATTTT.

V is TRBV2 and J is TRBJ2-1, with D perhaps matching TRBD1 (5 bases). Germline CDR1 reads SNHLY; CDR2 reads FYNNEI. The CDR3 has 14 residues. Between the trimmed V and J ends, which lost 7 bases and 6 bases, there was a span of 16 bases. The CDR3 DNA reads TGTGCCAGCAAACGGACATTAGTGCGCAATGAGCAGTTCTTC. It translates to CASKRTLVRNEQFF.

V is TRBV28 and J is TRBJ2-2; D gene uncertain. V lost 2 bases, J lost 6 bases, and 7 bases lay in between. CDR3 length: 13 residues. Germline CDR1 and CDR2: MDHEN and SYDVKM. In DNA form, the CDR3 reads TGTGCCAGCAGTTTACTGACCCCCGGGGAGCTGTTTTTT. Translation gives CASSLLTPGELFF.

The rearrangement links TRBV7-3 to TRBJ2-1, with D perhaps TRBD1 or TRBD2 (6 bases each). Germline CDR1 SGHTA, CDR2 FQGTGA. This CDR3 spans 15 amino acids. Deletions cut 5 bases from V and 1 base from J, with 12 bases between. CDR3 DNA sequence: TGTGCCAGCAGCCCCGAGGGGGGTTCCTACAATGAGCAGTTCTTC. It codes for CASSPEGGSYNEQFF.

In regard to this clone: Other DNA sequences within the sample encode an identical CDR3. The chain combines TRBV20-1 with TRBJ2-7; D is unresolved. V was pared by 2 bases and J by 4 bases, with 6 bases between. The germline CDR1 and CDR2 sequences are DFQATT and SNEGSKA (reference sequence). The CDR3 is 11 residues long. The CDR3 reads CSARPEYEQYF. The CDR3 bases are TGCAGTGCTAGACCAGAGTACGAGCAGTACTTC.

This CDR3 reads CASSSGSANTGELFF. The CDR3 nucleotides are TGTGCCAGCTCTAGCGGGAGTGCGAACACCGGGGAGCTGTTTTTT. This sequence joins TRBV5-4 and TRBJ2-2; 10 bases match TRBD2. Germline assignment: CDR1 SGHNT and CDR2 YYREEE (reference sequence). Trimming at V came to 7 bases and at J to 0 bases, leaving 3 bases not matched to a gene. The CDR3 has 15 residues.

In this sample, this clone turned up a few times. The DNA is omitted, as the CDR3 cannot be located on it reliably, and the CDR3 follows TCRdb's listing. The chain recombines TRBV21-1 with TRBJ2-3; TRBD2 was called by the table and not checked on the DNA. TRBV21-1 is described as a pseudogene. From its first to its last residue, the CDR3 has 18 amino acids. The CDR3 loop reads CASSKGRVAGGNTDTQYF.

The rearrangement links TRBV25-1 to TRBJ2-3, with a tentative D call TRBD1 (7 bases). Germline V gene lookup returns CDR1 MGHDK and CDR2 SYGVNS. The CDR3 is 15 amino acids. Trimming cost V 7 bases and J 0 bases, with 14 bases left between them. CDR3 protein: CASTGGRGSTDTQYF. DNA for the CDR3: TGTGCCAGCACCGGGGGCAGGGGGAGCACAGATACGCAGTATTTT.

The chain recombines TRBV5-4 with TRBJ2-1, with 7 positions matching TRBD2. Germline loops: CDR1 SGHNT, CDR2 YYREEE (reference sequence). This CDR3 has 15 residues. After removal of 1 base from V and 3 bases from J, the junction contained 4 bases not matched to a gene. For the CDR3, the DNA is TGTGCCAGCAGCTTGCGGAGCGGGAACTACAATGAGCAGTTCTTC. It yields the protein CASSLRSGNYNEQFF.

The rearrangement links TRBV7-2 to TRBJ2-7; 7 bases are shared with TRBD1. The V and J ends lost 5 bases and 6 bases, in that order; junction bases with no gene match: 10. This CDR3 contains 14 residues. Germline V lookup: CDR1 SGHTA, CDR2 FQGNSA. CDR3 sequence (DNA): TGTGCCAGCAGCCAGGGACAGCCGTACGTCGAGCAGTACTTC. As protein: CASSQGQPYVEQYF.

This chain connects TRBV14 to TRBJ2-1; D is undetermined. There are 16 residues in the CDR3. The germline CDR1 and CDR2 sequences are SGHDN and FVKESK. Trimming cost V 0 bases and J 6 bases, with 15 bases left between them. The chain's CDR3 is CASSQEPWLATNEQFF. In nucleotides, the CDR3 is TGTGCCAGCAGCCAAGAGCCCTGGTTGGCTACCAATGAGCAGTTCTTC.

This clone was seen more than once but under ten times. The chain uses TRBV18 and TRBJ2-1; TRBD2 aligns across 8 bases. After removal of 1 base from V and 6 bases from J, the junction contained 2 bases not matched to a gene. The CDR3 has 14 amino acids. The germline CDR1 and CDR2 sequences are KGHSH and LQKENI. DNA of the CDR3: TGTGCCAGCTCACCACTGGGACTAGGCAATGAGCAGTTCTTC. It encodes CASSPLGLGNEQFF.

This clone occurred a few times. V usage is TRBV27 and J usage is TRBJ2-3, with D unclear. The length of the CDR3 is 16 residues. CDR1 and CDR2 from the germline V gene are MNHEY and SMNVEV (reference sequence). V lost 3 bases and J 6 bases, leaving 19 bases between the germline ends. DNA for the CDR3: TGTGCCAGCAGTTTGCGTCGGCTAGAGTTTTCGGATACGCAGTATTTT. Protein: CASSLRRLEFSDTQYF.

The chain couples TRBV11-2 to TRBJ1-1, with D possibly matching TRBD1 (6 bases). The CDR3 totals 14 residues. Per germline, CDR1 SGHAT and CDR2 FQNNGV. Deletions cut 5 bases from V and 0 bases from J, with 10 bases between. The CDR3 nucleotides read TGTGCCAGCAGCGAACAGGGCATGAACACTGAAGCTTTCTTT. This encodes CASSEQGMNTEAFF.

This clone was picked up a small number of times. The chain recombines TRBV7-9 with TRBJ2-5; maybe TRBD2 (6 bases). The CDR3 length is 14 residues. CDR1 is SEHNR and CDR2 is FQNEAQ in the germline V gene (reference sequence). V shed 0 bases and J shed 5 bases, with 10 bases lying between them. The CDR3 is CASSLAAAGETQYF. As DNA, the CDR3 is TGTGCCAGCAGCTTAGCGGCGGCGGGGGAGACCCAGTACTTC. The full variable domain, in which reference TRBV7-9 and TRBJ2-5 provide the parts outside the CDR3, is DTGVSQNPRHKITKRGQNVTFRCDPISEHNRLYWYRQTLGQGPEFLTYFQNEAQLEKSRLLSDRFSAERPKGSFSTLEIQRTEQGDSAMYLCASSLAAAGETQYFGPGTRLLVL.